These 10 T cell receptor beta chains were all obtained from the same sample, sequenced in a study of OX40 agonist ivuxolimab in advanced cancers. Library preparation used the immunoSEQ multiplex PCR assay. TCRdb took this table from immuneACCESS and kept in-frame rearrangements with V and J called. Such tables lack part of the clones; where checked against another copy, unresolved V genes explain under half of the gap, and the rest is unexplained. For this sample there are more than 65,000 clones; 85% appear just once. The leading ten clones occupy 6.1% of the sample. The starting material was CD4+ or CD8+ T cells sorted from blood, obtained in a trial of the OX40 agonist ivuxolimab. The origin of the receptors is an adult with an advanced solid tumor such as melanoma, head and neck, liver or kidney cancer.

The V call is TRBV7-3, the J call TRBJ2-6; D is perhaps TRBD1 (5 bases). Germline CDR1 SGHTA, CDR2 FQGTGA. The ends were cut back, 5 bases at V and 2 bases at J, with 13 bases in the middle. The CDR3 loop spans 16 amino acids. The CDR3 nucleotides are TGTGCCAGCAGCGTGGACAACCGCGCTGGGGCCAACGTCCTGACTTTC. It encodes CASSVDNRAGANVLTF.

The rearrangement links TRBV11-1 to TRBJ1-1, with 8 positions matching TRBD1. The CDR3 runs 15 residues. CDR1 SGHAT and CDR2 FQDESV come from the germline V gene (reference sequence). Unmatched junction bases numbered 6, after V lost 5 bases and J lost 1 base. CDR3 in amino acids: CASSHPGTGNTEAFF. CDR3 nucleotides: TGTGCCAGCAGCCACCCCGGGACAGGGAACACTGAAGCTTTCTTT.

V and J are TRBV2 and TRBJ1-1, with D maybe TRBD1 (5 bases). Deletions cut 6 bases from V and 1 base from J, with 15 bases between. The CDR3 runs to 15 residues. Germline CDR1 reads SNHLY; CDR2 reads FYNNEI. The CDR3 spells CASRPQGSPNTEAFF. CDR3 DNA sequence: TGTGCCAGCAGGCCGCAGGGAAGCCCGAACACTGAAGCTTTCTTT.

In nucleotides, the CDR3 is TGTGCCAGCAGCTTGGAAATGGGGCAAAGGTATGGCTACACCTTC. Its translation: CASSLEMGQRYGYTF. V is TRBV5-4 and J is TRBJ1-2; TRBD1 is a possible D gene (5 bases). V was cut by 0 bases and J by 5 bases, with 14 bases left in between. This CDR3 is 15 amino acids long. Germline V lookup: CDR1 SGHNT, CDR2 YYREEE (reference sequence).

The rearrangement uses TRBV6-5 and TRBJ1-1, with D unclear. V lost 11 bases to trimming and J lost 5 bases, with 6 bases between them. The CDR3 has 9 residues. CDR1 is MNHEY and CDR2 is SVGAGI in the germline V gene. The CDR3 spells CAPWTEAFF. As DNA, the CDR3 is TGTGCCCCGTGGACTGAAGCTTTCTTT.

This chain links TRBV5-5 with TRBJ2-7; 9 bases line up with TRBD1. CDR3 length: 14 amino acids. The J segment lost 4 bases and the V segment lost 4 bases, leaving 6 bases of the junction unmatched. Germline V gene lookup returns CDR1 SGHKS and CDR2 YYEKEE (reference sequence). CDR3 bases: TGTGCCAGCAGCCCCGGGACAGGGTGGTACGAGCAGTACTTC. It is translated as CASSPGTGWYEQYF.

The CDR3 region is CASSQDADYQPQHF. The CDR3 nucleotides read TGCGCCAGCAGCCAAGATGCGGACTACCAGCCCCAGCATTTT. The J gene is TRBJ1-5, the V gene TRBV4-3, with D unclear. The CDR3 extends over 14 amino acids. Trimming shortened V by 0 bases and J by 7 bases, and 10 bases separated the two germline ends. The germline V gene has CDR1 LGHNA and CDR2 YSLEER.

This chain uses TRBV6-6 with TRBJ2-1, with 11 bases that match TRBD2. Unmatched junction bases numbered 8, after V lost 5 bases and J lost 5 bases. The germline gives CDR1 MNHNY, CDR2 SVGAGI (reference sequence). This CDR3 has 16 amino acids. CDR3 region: CASSGPLAGGNNEQFF. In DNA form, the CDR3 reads TGTGCCAGCAGTGGGCCTCTAGCGGGGGGCAACAATGAGCAGTTCTTC.

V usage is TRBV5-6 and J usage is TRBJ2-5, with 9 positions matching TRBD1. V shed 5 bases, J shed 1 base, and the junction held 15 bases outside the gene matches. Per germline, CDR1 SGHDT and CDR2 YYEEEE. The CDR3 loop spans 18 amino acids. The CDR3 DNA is TGTGCCAGCAGAGCTACCGGGACAGGGATTTACCCCCAAGAGACCCAGTACTTC. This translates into CASRATGTGIYPQETQYF.

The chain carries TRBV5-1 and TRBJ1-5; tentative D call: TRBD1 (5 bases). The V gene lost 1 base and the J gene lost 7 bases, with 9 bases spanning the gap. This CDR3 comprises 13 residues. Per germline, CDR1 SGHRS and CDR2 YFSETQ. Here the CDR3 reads CASSLLWGQPQHF. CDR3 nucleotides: TGCGCCAGCAGCTTGTTATGGGGGCAGCCCCAGCATTTT. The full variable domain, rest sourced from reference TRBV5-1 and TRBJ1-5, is KAGVTQTPRYLIKTRGQQVTLSCSPISGHRSVSWYQQTPGQGLQFLFEYFSETQRNKGNFPGRFSGRQFSNSRSEMNVSTLELGDSALYLCASSLLWGQPQHFGDGTRLSIL.